This T cell receptor beta chain was observed in a study of blood T cell repertoires in COVID-19. As for the study in general: PBMCs, B-cell-depleted T cells, or T cells provided the cDNA or gDNA that made up the material.

Profiled with immunoSEQ multiplex PCR; TCRdb holds only in-frame clones, not every one. The data contain 250,000 to 300,000 clones, roughly 90% of them singletons. Looked up from germline, CDR1 is LGHDT and CDR2 is YNNKEL (reference sequence). Trimming removed 6 bases at V and 2 bases at J, with 16 bases between. The CDR3 covers 15 residues. The TCR was taken from a woman aged 30 to 39 with COVID-19, enrolled during active disease. The sequencing input was peripheral blood. The V call is TRBV3-1 (or the pseudogene TRBV3-2), the J call TRBJ1-1, with D perhaps matching TRBD1 (6 bases). The CDR3 sequence is CASSYTGLSNTEAFF. CDR3 bases: TGTGCCAGCAGTTATACAGGGCTTAGTAACACTGAAGCTTTCTTT.